This TCR beta chain came from a study of STAT5B mutations in CD4+ large granular lymphocyte leukemia. This CDR3 spans 14 amino acids. V shed 7 bases and J shed 1 base, with 13 bases lying between them. Germline CDR1 WNHNN, CDR2 SYGVQD (reference sequence). Points on this clone: What it binds is unknown.

Study-level findings and limits: No patients shared main leukemic clonotypes, though roughly 27% appeared at low frequency elsewhere.

Per the study methods: Clonotypes above 5% were considered putative leukemic clones, totaling over 45. Profiling relied on immunoSEQ multiplex PCR, and the TCRdb table lists in-frame clones only, not all of them. Clone size and the V and J calls come from that table; the DNA yielded D and trimming. The table has about 670 clones, approximately 67% seen once; the top ten hold roughly 40%. V usage is TRBV10-1 and J usage is TRBJ2-5, with D possibly TRBD1 on 6 matching bases. The source material was PBMCs. The TCR was taken from a man aged 55 to 70 with CD4+ T-cell large granular lymphocyte leukemia. CDR3 DNA: TGCGCCAGCAATCCGGGACACGGCCAAGAGACCCAGTACTTC. It codes for CASNPGHGQETQYF.